The TCR beta chain described here comes from a study of CXCR3-negative and CXCR3-positive naive CD8 T cells. Study-wide results and limits: Diversity ran similarly high across both naive subsets but far lower in memory CD8+ cells. Fresh PBMCs served for most assays, and CXCR3 expression fell partially after cryopreservation. It was found that naive subsets had comparable surface CD5, and TCR strength was inferred from TRB CDR3 properties.

UMI-labeled TRB cDNA libraries were prepared by 5' RACE. Using the 5' RACE reads, TCRdb records one entry per CDR3 protein without DNA. The listing records tens of thousands of distinct CDR3 sequences. As to this clonotype: Its antigen is not known.

Germline assignment: CDR1 KGHDR and CDR2 SFDVKD. The CDR3 loop spans 15 amino acids. Sequencing was carried out using memory CD8+ T cells from blood. The TCR comes from a human donor in good health. Some clones in this sample may be carry-over from other donors' samples. The rearrangement uses TRBV24-1 and TRBJ2-3; the TCRdb call, TRBD1, lacks DNA for checking. The CDR3 protein is CATSDFTGAPDTQYF.